The 8 T cell receptor beta chains reported below all come from one sample, sequenced in a study of blood T cells in healthy people across ages. With a J-beta primer mix and a sample-barcoded 5' primer, a second PCR ran about 6 to 11 cycles. TCRdb itself ran the 5' RACE reads through MiXCR, one entry per CDR3 protein. The repertoire has 650,000 to 800,000 distinct CDR3 sequences, about 50% of them found once; the top ten carry roughly 12%. The specimen sequenced was blood. Receptors were obtained from a woman aged 80 or over in good health.

The table lists this clonotype with many counts. This rearrangement joins TRBV27 to TRBJ1-6; tentatively, D is TRBD1 (5 bases). Germline V gene lookup returns CDR1 MNHEY and CDR2 SMNVEV (reference sequence). The CDR3 has 16 amino acids. V lost 1 base and J lost 5, with 12 bases in between. CDR3 protein: CASSLFPGLHNSPLHF. The CDR3 DNA follows: TGTGCCAGCAGTTTATTTCCAGGGTTGCATAATTCACCCCTCCACTTT.

This clonotype has a count of ten or more. The chain has TRBV14 and TRBJ1-2; D ambiguous. The CDR3 consists of 16 residues. V was clipped by 4 bases and J by 4 bases, with 19 bases between them. The germline CDR1 and CDR2 sequences are SGHDN and FVKESK. DNA for the CDR3: TGTGCCAGCAGCCCTACCGGACTCTCACCCCGCTATGGCTACACCTTC. It translates to CASSPTGLSPRYGYTF. Filled out from reference TRBV14 and TRBJ1-2, the complete variable domain reads EAGVTQFPSHSVIEKGQTVTLRCDPISGHDNLYWYRRVMGKEIKFLLHFVKESKQDESGMPNNRFLAERTGGTYSTLKVQPAELEDSGVYFCASSPTGLSPRYGYTFGSGTRLTVV.

This clonotype was recorded many times. The chain recombines TRBV4-2 with TRBJ2-1; TRBD1 or TRBD2 may be the D gene (5 bases each). Trimming stripped 1 base from V and 5 bases from J, with 18 bases between. Germline CDR1 is LGHNA and CDR2 is YNFKEQ. CDR3 length: 17 residues. DNA of the CDR3: TGTGCCAGCAGCCAAGCAAACGGGGCCGAGTGGGACAATGAGCAGTTCTTC. Its translation is CASSQANGAEWDNEQFF.

Ten or more counts support this clonotype. This chain uses TRBV15 with TRBJ2-6; D possibly corresponds to TRBD2 (6 bases). V dropped 4 bases and J dropped 7 bases, with 11 bases sitting between them. The V gene's germline CDR1 is LNHNV and CDR2 YYDKDF (reference sequence). This CDR3 spans 14 amino acids. The CDR3 sequence is CATSNSGDANVLTF. The CDR3 region has the DNA TGTGCCACCAGCAATTCGGGGGACGCCAACGTCCTGACTTTC.

Notes on this clonotype: This clone may be a read error of a much larger clone one base away. The chain joins TRBV7-2 to TRBJ1-6, with 7 positions matching TRBD1. CDR3 size: 13 residues. Germline V lookup: CDR1 SGHTA, CDR2 FQGNSA. CDR3 nucleotide sequence: TGTGCCAGCAGCAGGGGACAGTCATCACCCCCCCACTTT. Translation: CASSRGQSSPPHF.

This clonotype showed up many times. The rearrangement links TRBV9 to TRBJ2-7; D remains ambiguous. The V gene lost 0 bases and the J gene lost 5 bases, with 12 bases spanning the gap. The CDR3 sequence is 14 residues long. Germline loops: CDR1 SGDLS, CDR2 YYNGEE. The CDR3 sequence is CASSVDSAVHEQYF. In nucleotides, the CDR3 is TGTGCCAGCAGCGTAGATTCGGCGGTACACGAGCAGTACTTC.

This sequence joins TRBV12-5 and TRBJ2-7; D is unresolved. Germline V gene lookup returns CDR1 LGHNT and CDR2 FRNRAP. CDR3 length: 11 residues. V lost 4 bases and J 3 bases, leaving 4 bases between the germline ends. In nucleotides, the CDR3 is TGTGCTAGTGGTTCCGACTACGAGCAGTACTTC. This translates into CASGSDYEQYF. The full variable domain, in which reference TRBV12-5 and TRBJ2-7 provide the parts outside the CDR3, is DARVTQTPRHKVTEMGQEVTMRCQPILGHNTVFWYRQTMMQGLELLAYFRNRAPLDDSGMPKDRFSAEMPDATLATLKIQPSEPRDSAVYFCASGSDYEQYFGPGTRLTVT.

This sequence joins TRBV29-1 and TRBJ2-1, with 14 bases identical to TRBD2. With 5 bases clipped from V and 1 base from J, the junction kept 4 bases outside the gene matches. The CDR3 has 16 amino acids. CDR1 and CDR2 from the germline V gene are SQVTM and ANQGSEA. CDR3 region: CSVFGLAGGSYNEQFF. DNA for the CDR3: TGCAGCGTTTTCGGACTAGCGGGGGGTTCCTACAATGAGCAGTTCTTC.